Listed here is a single T cell receptor (beta chain). Its specificity is not known. Tagging with unique molecular identifiers was a feature of the TCR beta cDNA libraries. Using its own MiXCR run on the PCR reads, TCRdb lists one record per CDR3 protein. The table has about 800,000 distinct CDR3 sequences, roughly 30% seen once. Trimming removed 3 bases from V and 5 bases from J, with 16 bases in between. The CDR3 is 15 amino acids. Germline CDR1 is LGHDT and CDR2 is YNNKEL (reference sequence). This record belongs to a study of post-analysis software for immune sequencing data. Notes on the study in general: Versus controls, multiple sclerosis patients showed significantly lower diversity (normalized Chao1). TRBV segments more frequent in patients than in controls numbered five and included TRBV5-6, TRBV5-1 and TRBV20-1.

Sequencing used blood. This receptor was identified in a girl between 10 and 17 years old with multiple sclerosis. This chain joins TRBV3-1 and TRBJ2-5; D is perhaps TRBD2 (6 bases). The CDR3 region has the DNA TGTGCCAGCAGCCAGGAACTAGCCAACCGGGAGACCCAGTACTTC. Translated, it gives CASSQELANRETQYF.